This entry lists 20 T cell receptor beta chains sequenced from one sample in a study of blood T cell repertoires in COVID-19. The repertoire was sequenced with immunoSEQ multiplex PCR; TCRdb's copy has only in-frame clones and lacks some. In the table there are around 400,000 clones, 70% to 90% of which are singletons. The sequenced material came from peripheral blood. The receptors here all came from a woman aged 55 to 70 with COVID-19, enrolled during active disease.

The V call is TRBV7-3, the J call TRBJ2-3; tentatively, D is TRBD1 (6 bases). The CDR3 consists of 16 residues. Germline loops: CDR1 SGHTA, CDR2 FQGTGA. The V and J ends lost 4 bases and 2 bases respectively, with 16 bases between them. CDR3: CASSSSPTGYTDTQYF. The DNA of the CDR3 is TGTGCCAGCAGCTCGAGCCCGACAGGCTACACAGATACGCAGTATTTT.

The V and J genes are TRBV5-1 and TRBJ2-7; 8 positions match TRBD1. The ends lost 1 base at V and 7 bases at J; junction bases unmatched: 7. This CDR3 region has 14 residues. The germline V gene encodes CDR1 SGHRS and CDR2 YFSETQ. In DNA, the CDR3 is TGCGCCAGCAGCTTGAGGACAGGGTGGGTTGAGCAGTACTTC. This translates into CASSLRTGWVEQYF.

V and J are TRBV27 and TRBJ1-1, with 8 bases lining up with TRBD1. Germline V gene sequence: CDR1 MNHEY, CDR2 SMNVEV (reference sequence). CDR3 length equals 14 residues. The V and J ends lost 3 bases and 4 bases, in that order; junction bases with no gene match: 4. Here the CDR3 reads CASSFGRGLTEAFF. The DNA for the CDR3 is TGTGCCAGCAGTTTCGGCAGGGGGCTCACTGAAGCTTTCTTT.

The rearrangement joins TRBV19 to TRBJ1-5; 7 nucleotides align to TRBD1. V shed 5 bases and J 2 bases; nucleotides not matched to a gene: 15. Per the germline V gene, CDR1 is LNHDA and CDR2 is SQIVND (reference sequence). The CDR3 spans 18 residues. CDR3 coding DNA: TGTGCCAGTAGTGTGAAGTTACAGGGGAAGAGGGGCAATCAGCCCCAGCATTTT. Its protein product is CASSVKLQGKRGNQPQHF. Looking up the rest from reference TRBV19 and TRBJ1-5 gives the full variable domain: DGGITQSPKYLFRKEGQNVTLSCEQNLNHDAMYWYRQDPGQGLRLIYYSQIVNDFQKGDIAEGYSVSREKKESFPLTVTSAQKNPTAFYLCASSVKLQGKRGNQPQHFGDGTRLSIL.

The V call is TRBV4-1, the J call TRBJ1-1, with D tentatively TRBD1 (5 bases). Germline V gives CDR1 MGHRA, CDR2 YSYEKL. V shed 4 bases and J shed 1 base, with 7 bases lying between them. CDR3 length: 13 amino acids. The CDR3 nucleotides are TGCGCCAGCAGCCGCAGGGAGAACACTGAAGCTTTCTTT. This codes for CASSRRENTEAFF.

The chain employs TRBV28 and TRBJ2-1; 8 bases map to TRBD2. The CDR3 has 15 amino acids. Per the germline V gene, CDR1 is MDHEN and CDR2 is SYDVKM. V dropped 8 bases and J dropped 5; count of bases not matched to a gene: 11. DNA for the CDR3: TGTGCCAGCTCCGGCGGCGGGGGGCTTGACAATGAGCAGTTCTTC. As protein: CASSGGGGLDNEQFF.

The J gene is TRBJ1-3, the V gene TRBV27; D remains unclear. Germline CDR1 and CDR2: MNHEY and SMNVEV (reference sequence). Trimming removed 0 bases at V and 0 bases at J, with 9 bases between. The CDR3 has 16 residues. The CDR3 protein is CASSLSILGSGNTIYF. The CDR3 DNA is TGTGCCAGCAGTTTATCGATACTCGGCTCTGGAAACACCATATATTTT.

This rearrangement joins TRBV6-5 to TRBJ1-2, with a tentative D call TRBD1 (5 bases). The V gene lost 5 bases and the J gene lost 8 bases, with 18 bases spanning the gap. CDR3 length: 14 amino acids. Per the germline V gene, CDR1 is MNHEY and CDR2 is SVGAGI. The CDR3 bases are TGTGCCAGCAGTACTCACCAGGGAACCGTCGGCTACACCTTC. Its protein is CASSTHQGTVGYTF.

This chain uses TRBV2 with TRBJ2-2; D not certain. The V end was cut by 7 bases, the J end by 6 bases, with 9 bases between. The CDR3 runs 12 residues. CDR1 is SNHLY, CDR2 FYNNEI, per germline. The DNA for the CDR3 is TGTGCCAGCACCCGCCGAGCCGGGGAGCTGTTTTTT. Translating it yields CASTRRAGELFF. The full variable domain, rest sourced from reference TRBV2 and TRBJ2-2, is EPEVTQTPSHQVTQMGQEVILRCVPISNHLYFYWYRQILGQKVEFLVSFYNNEISEKSEIFDDQFSVERPDGSNFTLKIRSTKLEDSAMYFCASTRRAGELFFGEGSRLTVL.

This clone was detected only a few times. CDR3 residues: CASSRGFGELFF. CDR3 sequence (DNA): TGTGCCAGCAGCCGAGGCTTCGGGGAGCTGTTTTTT. The gene calls are TRBV7-3 and TRBJ2-2; D gene uncertain. This CDR3 spans 12 amino acids. With 5 bases removed from V and 7 bases from J, the gap between germline ends came to 8 bases. Looked up from germline, CDR1 is SGHTA and CDR2 is FQGTGA.

Of note for this clone: The same CDR3 can be traced to other DNA sequences in this sample. The CDR3 region has the DNA TGTGCCAGCAGTGACGGAGGGTATGGCTACACCTTC. The encoded protein is CASSDGGYGYTF. This rearrangement joins TRBV6-4 to TRBJ1-2; D not certain. V was trimmed by 2 bases and J by 5 bases, leaving 6 bases between them. The CDR3 totals 12 residues. Germline V gene data show CDR1 as MRHNA and CDR2 as SNTAGT.

Of note for this clone: Other nucleotide sequences in the sample specify the same CDR3. This chain uses TRBV11-2 with TRBJ2-7; D is undetermined. The germline V gene has CDR1 SGHAT and CDR2 FQNNGV. The ends were cut back, 1 base at V and 7 bases at J, with 5 bases in the middle. CDR3 length: 11 amino acids. CDR3 region: CASSLGREQYF. Written as DNA, the CDR3 is TGTGCCAGCAGCTTAGGGCGGGAGCAGTACTTC.

The chain employs TRBV27 and TRBJ2-2, with D perhaps matching TRBD1 (6 bases). The CDR3 has 15 residues. The V and J ends lost 5 bases and 5 bases respectively, with 15 bases between them. Germline V CDR1 and CDR2: MNHEY, SMNVEV (reference sequence). CDR3 DNA: TGTGCCAGCAGTCCCTACAGGGTCGGGACCGGGGAGCTGTTTTTT. Translated, it gives CASSPYRVGTGELFF.

J is TRBJ1-6 and V is TRBV9, with D possibly matching TRBD1 (6 bases). The V gene lost 3 bases and the J gene lost 7 bases, with 17 bases spanning the gap. The germline gives CDR1 SGDLS, CDR2 YYNGEE. This CDR3 is built from 16 residues. The CDR3 coding sequence is TGTGCCAGCAGCGAACAACAGGGTGTCGAGAATTCACCCCTCCACTTT. Protein sequence: CASSEQQGVENSPLHF. The whole variable domain, remainder taken from reference TRBV9 and TRBJ1-6, is DSGVTQTPKHLITATGQRVTLRCSPRSGDLSVYWYQQSLDQGLQFLIQYYNGEERAKGNILERFSAQQFPDLHSELNLSSLELGDSALYFCASSEQQGVENSPLHFGNGTRLTVT.

J is TRBJ2-7 and V is TRBV7-2; D not resolved. Trimming removed 0 bases at V and 2 bases at J, with 8 bases between. The CDR3 runs 14 residues. Germline-derived CDR1 and CDR2 are SGHTA and FQGNSA. CDR3 residues: CASSLAGRAYEQYF. For the CDR3, the DNA is TGTGCCAGCAGCTTAGCGGGCAGAGCCTACGAGCAGTACTTC.

This clone has only a few counts. V and J are TRBV2 and TRBJ1-6, with 7 positions matching TRBD1. The germline gives CDR1 SNHLY, CDR2 FYNNEI. This CDR3 comprises 15 residues. The V and J ends lost 3 bases and 7 bases, in that order; junction bases with no gene match: 6. The CDR3, as DNA: TGTGCCAGCAGTGATGACAGGGCTGGCAATTCACCCCTCCACTTT. As protein: CASSDDRAGNSPLHF.

The chain carries TRBV6-4 and TRBJ1-6; D perhaps matches TRBD1 (6 bases). CDR1 and CDR2 from the germline V gene are MRHNA and SNTAGT. V was trimmed by 3 bases and J by 8 bases, leaving 8 bases between them. The CDR3 sequence is 13 residues long. CDR3 sequence reads: CASSEQGHSPLHF. CDR3 in DNA: TGTGCCAGCAGTGAGCAGGGGCATTCACCCCTCCACTTT.

The rearrangement joins TRBV30 to TRBJ1-5; D unresolved. V dropped 5 bases and J dropped 9 bases, with 14 bases sitting between them. Germline V gives CDR1 GTSNPN, CDR2 SVGIG (reference sequence). CDR3 length equals 12 residues. CDR3 protein: CAWAEGSWPQHF. Written as DNA, the CDR3 is TGTGCCTGGGCAGAGGGTTCATGGCCCCAGCATTTT.

This chain links TRBV4-2 with TRBJ1-4; 7 bases line up with TRBD1. J gave up 4 bases and V 1 base, and 3 bases lay outside the gene matches. Germline CDR1 reads LGHNA; CDR2 reads YNFKEQ. The CDR3 contains 15 residues. The DNA of the CDR3 is TGTGCCAGCAGCCAAGGGCAGGGGGTTAATGAAAAACTGTTTTTT. Protein product: CASSQGQGVNEKLFF.

The chain employs TRBV29-1 and TRBJ2-7; 12 bases are shared with TRBD1. Germline V gene data show CDR1 as SQVTM and CDR2 as ANQGSEA. The V and J ends lost 8 bases and 6 bases, in that order; junction bases with no gene match: 5. This CDR3 spans 12 amino acids. The CDR3 reads CSTGQGASEQYF. As DNA, the CDR3 is TGCAGCACGGGACAGGGGGCGTCCGAGCAGTACTTC.